This TCR beta chain was recorded in a study of spatial heterogeneity in lung cancer. Study at large: A module score for T cells, taken from matched bulk RNA-seq, correlated strongly with TCR transcript counts in tumor regions. Study-wide findings and caveats: Tumor mutation counts were tracked by expanded intratumoral alpha and beta TCR counts.

The CDR3 length is 14 residues. Germline lookup yields CDR1 KGHDR and CDR2 SFDVKD. V was shortened by 5 bases and J by 1 base, with 8 bases between the two germline ends. This clonotype is categorized as medium-sized. The antigen is undetermined. As to time point: sample taken at primary tumor resection. The donor population consisted of some 70 patients with untreated, early-stage non-small cell lung cancer. Whole RNA, isolated from tumor, nontumor lung or frozen PBMC, was sequenced without prior sorting. A unique molecular identifier was carried by every single TCR cDNA molecule. From the 5' RACE reads, TCRdb called clonotypes with MiXCR, one entry per CDR3 protein. This repertoire shows about 10,000 distinct CDR3 sequences, about 6% found once; its top ten account for around 9.1%.

The sequence was collected from a male donor with early-stage non-small cell lung cancer. The sample was lung tumor tissue, taken at surgery. The V call is TRBV24-1, the J call TRBJ1-5; D is ambiguous. The CDR3 bases are TGTGCCACCAGTGCGGGGTTCAGCAATCAGCCCCAGCATTTT. It codes for CATSAGFSNQPQHF.